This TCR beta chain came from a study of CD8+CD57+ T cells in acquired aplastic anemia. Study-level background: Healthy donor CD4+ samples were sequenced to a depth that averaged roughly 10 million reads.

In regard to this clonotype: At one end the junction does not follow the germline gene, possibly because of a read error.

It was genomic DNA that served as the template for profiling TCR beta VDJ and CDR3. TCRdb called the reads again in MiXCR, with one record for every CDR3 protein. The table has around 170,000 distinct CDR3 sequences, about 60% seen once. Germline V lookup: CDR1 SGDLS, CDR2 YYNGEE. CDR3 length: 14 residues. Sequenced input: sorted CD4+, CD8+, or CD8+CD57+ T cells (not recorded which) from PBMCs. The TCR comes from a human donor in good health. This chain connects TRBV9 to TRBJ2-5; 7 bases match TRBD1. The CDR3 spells CGSSEWTGAEAQYF. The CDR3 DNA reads TGTGGCAGCAGCGAATGGACAGGCGCAGAGGCCCAGTACTTC.